What follows describes a single T cell receptor beta chain. The antigen remains unidentified. The data belong to a study of cytomegalovirus exposure and HLA in healthy donors. PCR used 60 Vbeta primers and 13 Jbeta primers. Per the original methods: In a later analysis, the count reached about 82 million unique TCR beta chains, with 9 million to 11 million shared. Sequencing used immunoSEQ multiplex PCR; TCRdb keeps in-frame clones, though not all of them. The DNA was the basis for D and trimming; V, J and clone size are from that table. The sample has 150,000 to 200,000 clones, 82% seen once. Broader study findings: Per a prior analysis, the majority of TCR beta V segments were productive roughly 90% or roughly 30% of the time. By a later analysis, the bulk of CMV-associated TCR beta chains appeared HLA-restricted. Versus the roughly 700-donor mean, an Asian-associated ancestry cluster reportedly showed fewer N-insertions in a later analysis.

The sequence was obtained from a boy aged 2 to 10 in good health and CMV-seronegative. Sequencing was carried out using PBMCs.

The DNA of the CDR3 is TGTGCCAGCAGCAAAGCTGTCAGTAGACTTGGGAACACCATATATTTT. Its translation: CASSKAVSRLGNTIYF. This chain connects TRBV21-1 to TRBJ1-3. TRBV21-1 is deemed a pseudogene. The CDR3 is 16 residues long.